This record concerns one T cell receptor beta chain sequence. These data originate in a study of control samples from healthy donors and cancer patients. The data were produced by immunoSEQ multiplex PCR, yet TCRdb's version contains in-frame clones alone and is incomplete. The sample has about 92,000 clones, 82% seen once. The sample taken for sequencing was blood. The TCR originated in a woman between 55 and 75 years old in good health.

In DNA form, the CDR3 reads TGCAGCGTTGAATTTAAGGGCCGGAACACCGGGGAGCTGTTTTTT. Translating it yields CSVEFKGRNTGELFF. J is TRBJ2-2 and V is TRBV29-1; D is undetermined. This CDR3 has 15 amino acids. Trimming left V 2 bases short and J 1 base short, with 11 bases between. CDR1 SQVTM and CDR2 ANQGSEA come from the germline V gene.